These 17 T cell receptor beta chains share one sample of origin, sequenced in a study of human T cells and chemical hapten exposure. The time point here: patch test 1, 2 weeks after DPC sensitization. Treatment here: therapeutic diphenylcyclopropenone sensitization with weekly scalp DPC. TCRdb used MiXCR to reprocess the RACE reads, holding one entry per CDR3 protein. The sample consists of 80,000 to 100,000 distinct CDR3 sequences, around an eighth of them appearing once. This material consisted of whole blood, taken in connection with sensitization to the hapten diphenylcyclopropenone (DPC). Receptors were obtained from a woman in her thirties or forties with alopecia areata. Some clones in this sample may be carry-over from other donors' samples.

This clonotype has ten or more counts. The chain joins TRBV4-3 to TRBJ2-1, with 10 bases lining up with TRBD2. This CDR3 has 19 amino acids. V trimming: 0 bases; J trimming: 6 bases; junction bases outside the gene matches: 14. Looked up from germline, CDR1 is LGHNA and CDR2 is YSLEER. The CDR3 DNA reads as TGCGCCAGCAGCCAAGATCGAGCCCAGCGGGAGGGCCATCCCAATGAGCAGTTCTTC. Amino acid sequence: CASSQDRAQREGHPNEQFF.

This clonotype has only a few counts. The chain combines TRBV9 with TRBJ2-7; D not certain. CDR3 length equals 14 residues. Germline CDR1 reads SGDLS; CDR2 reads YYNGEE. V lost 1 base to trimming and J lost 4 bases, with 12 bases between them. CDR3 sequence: CASSVMARIYEQYF. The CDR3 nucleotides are TGTGCCAGCAGCGTAATGGCCCGAATTTACGAGCAGTACTTC.

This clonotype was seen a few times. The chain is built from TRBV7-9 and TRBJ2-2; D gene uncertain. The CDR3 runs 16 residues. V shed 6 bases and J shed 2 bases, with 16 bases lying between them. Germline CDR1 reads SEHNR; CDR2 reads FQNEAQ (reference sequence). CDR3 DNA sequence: TGTGCCAGCAGTAACCTGGTAGGGCCTAACACCGGGGAGCTGTTTTTT. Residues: CASSNLVGPNTGELFF.

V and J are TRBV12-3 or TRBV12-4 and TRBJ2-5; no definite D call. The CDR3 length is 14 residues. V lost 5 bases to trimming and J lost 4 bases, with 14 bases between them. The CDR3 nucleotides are TGTGCCAGCAGTCTCTCATTAACTGGAGAGACCCAGTACTTC. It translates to CASSLSLTGETQYF.

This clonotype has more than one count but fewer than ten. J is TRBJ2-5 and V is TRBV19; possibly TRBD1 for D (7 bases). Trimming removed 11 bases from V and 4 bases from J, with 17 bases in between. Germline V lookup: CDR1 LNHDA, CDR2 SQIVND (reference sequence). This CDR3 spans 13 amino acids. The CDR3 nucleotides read TGTGCCGCGAGTAGGCAGGGGGGAGAGACCCAGTACTTC. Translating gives CAASRQGGETQYF. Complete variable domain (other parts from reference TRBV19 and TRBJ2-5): DGGITQSPKYLFRKEGQNVTLSCEQNLNHDAMYWYRQDPGQGLRLIYYSQIVNDFQKGDIAEGYSVSREKKESFPLTVTSAQKNPTAFYLCAASRQGGETQYFGPGTRLLVL.

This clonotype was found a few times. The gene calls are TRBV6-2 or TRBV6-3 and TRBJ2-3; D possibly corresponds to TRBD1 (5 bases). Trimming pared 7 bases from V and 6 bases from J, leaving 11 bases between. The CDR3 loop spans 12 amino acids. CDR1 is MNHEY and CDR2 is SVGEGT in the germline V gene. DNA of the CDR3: TGTGCCAGCACCAAGGGGTTTGATACGCAGTATTTT. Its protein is CASTKGFDTQYF.

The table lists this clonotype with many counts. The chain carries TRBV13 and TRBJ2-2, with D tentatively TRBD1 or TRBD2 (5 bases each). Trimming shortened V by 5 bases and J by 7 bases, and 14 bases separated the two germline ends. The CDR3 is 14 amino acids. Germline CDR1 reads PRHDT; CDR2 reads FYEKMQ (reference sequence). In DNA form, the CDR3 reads TGTGCCAGCAGCCCTGCCCCAGGGAGCGGGGAGCTGTTTTTT. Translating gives CASSPAPGSGELFF.

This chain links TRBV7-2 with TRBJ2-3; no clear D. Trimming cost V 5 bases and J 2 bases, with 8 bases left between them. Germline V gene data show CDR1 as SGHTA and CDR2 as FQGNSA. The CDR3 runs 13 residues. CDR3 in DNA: TGTGCCAGCAGCGCCGCAGACACAGATACGCAGTATTTT. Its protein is CASSAADTDTQYF.

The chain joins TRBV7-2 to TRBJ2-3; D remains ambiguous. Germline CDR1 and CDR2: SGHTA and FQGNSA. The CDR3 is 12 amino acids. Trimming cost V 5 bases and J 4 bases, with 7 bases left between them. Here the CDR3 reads CASSPDADTQYF. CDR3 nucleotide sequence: TGTGCCAGCAGCCCGGATGCAGATACGCAGTATTTT.

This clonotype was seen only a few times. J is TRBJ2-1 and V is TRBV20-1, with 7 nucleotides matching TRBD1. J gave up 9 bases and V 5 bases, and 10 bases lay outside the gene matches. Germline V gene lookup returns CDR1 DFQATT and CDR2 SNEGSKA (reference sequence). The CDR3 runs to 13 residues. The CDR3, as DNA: TGCAGTGCTCGGGACAGTTTAAGTGGTGAGCAGTTCTTC. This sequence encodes CSARDSLSGEQFF.

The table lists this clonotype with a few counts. CDR3 coding DNA: TGTGCCAGCAGCCTACGACAGGCGGTAGATACGCAGTATTTT. It translates to CASSLRQAVDTQYF. This chain links TRBV6-5 with TRBJ2-3; maybe TRBD1 (6 bases). The CDR3 contains 14 residues. Trimming took 6 bases from V and 5 from J, leaving 15 bases between them. Per germline, CDR1 MNHEY and CDR2 SVGAGI.

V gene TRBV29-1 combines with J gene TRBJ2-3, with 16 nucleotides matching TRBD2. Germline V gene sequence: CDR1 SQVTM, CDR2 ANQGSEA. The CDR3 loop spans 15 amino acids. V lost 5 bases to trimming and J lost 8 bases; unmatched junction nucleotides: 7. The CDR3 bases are TGCAGCGTTCCGGGACTAGCGGGAGGGCCCACTACGCAGTATTTT. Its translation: CSVPGLAGGPTTQYF.

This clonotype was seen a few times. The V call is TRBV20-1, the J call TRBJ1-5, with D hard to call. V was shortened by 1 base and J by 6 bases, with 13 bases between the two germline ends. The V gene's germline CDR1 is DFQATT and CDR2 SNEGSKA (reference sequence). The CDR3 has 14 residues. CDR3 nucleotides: TGCAGTGCTAGAGTGAATGGGGATGGTCAGCCCCAGCATTTT. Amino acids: CSARVNGDGQPQHF.

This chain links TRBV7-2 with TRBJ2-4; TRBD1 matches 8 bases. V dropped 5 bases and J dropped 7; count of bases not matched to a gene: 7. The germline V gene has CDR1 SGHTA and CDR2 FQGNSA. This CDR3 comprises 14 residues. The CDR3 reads CASSPVQGANIQYF. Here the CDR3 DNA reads TGTGCCAGCAGCCCAGTGCAGGGGGCGAACATTCAGTACTTC.

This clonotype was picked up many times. CDR3 DNA: TGTGCCAGTGCTGAAGGGAGGTGGGTCGCCGGGGAGCTGTTTTTT. It encodes CASAEGRWVAGELFF. The V gene is TRBV19, the J gene TRBJ2-2; possibly TRBD2 for D (6 bases). Germline V gives CDR1 LNHDA, CDR2 SQIVND (reference sequence). The CDR3 consists of 15 residues. Trimming took off 8 bases at V and 6 bases at J, with 19 bases between the two ends.

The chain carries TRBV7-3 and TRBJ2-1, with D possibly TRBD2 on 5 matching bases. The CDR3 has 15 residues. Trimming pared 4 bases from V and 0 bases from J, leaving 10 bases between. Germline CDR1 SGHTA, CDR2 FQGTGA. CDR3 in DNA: TGTGCCAGCAGCTCCCGGGGTAGCTCCTACAATGAGCAGTTCTTC. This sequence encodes CASSSRGSSYNEQFF.

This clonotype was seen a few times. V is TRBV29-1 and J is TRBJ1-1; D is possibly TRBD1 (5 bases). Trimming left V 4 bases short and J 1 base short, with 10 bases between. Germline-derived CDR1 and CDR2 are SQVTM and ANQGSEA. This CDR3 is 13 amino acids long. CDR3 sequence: CSVGDAKNTEAFF. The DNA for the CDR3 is TGCAGCGTTGGGGACGCAAAGAACACTGAAGCTTTCTTT.